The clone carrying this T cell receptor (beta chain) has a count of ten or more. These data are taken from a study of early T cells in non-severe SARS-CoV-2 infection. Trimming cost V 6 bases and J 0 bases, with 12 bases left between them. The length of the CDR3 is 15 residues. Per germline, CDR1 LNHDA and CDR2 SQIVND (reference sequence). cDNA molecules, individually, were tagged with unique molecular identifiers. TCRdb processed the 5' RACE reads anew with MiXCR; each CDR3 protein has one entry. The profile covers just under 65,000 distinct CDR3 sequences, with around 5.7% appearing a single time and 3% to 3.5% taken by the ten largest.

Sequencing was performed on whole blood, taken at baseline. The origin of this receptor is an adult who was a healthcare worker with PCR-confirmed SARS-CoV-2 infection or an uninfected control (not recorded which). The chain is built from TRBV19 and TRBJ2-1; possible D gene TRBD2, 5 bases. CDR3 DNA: TGTGCCAGTAGATCCGGACTTGTCTCCTACAATGAGCAGTTCTTC. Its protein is CASRSGLVSYNEQFF.